These T cell receptor beta chains were read from a single sample in a study of shared clonotypes between healthy human individuals. Assay used: immunoSEQ multiplex PCR; TCRdb lists only in-frame clones, some missing. There are 550,000 to 850,000 clones in the sample; over 55% occur only once, and under 2% lies in the top ten. The sample consisted of memory CD4+ T cells sorted from blood. These receptors were collected from a woman in her twenties or thirties in good health. CDR3s include the opening cysteine and the closing phenylalanine or tryptophan. A D gene is named only where the DNA matches it firmly. Where a row states a size, it is once, few, many or the class of an expanded clone; other rows omit it.

clone_size,v_call,j_call,d_call,cdr3_nt,cdr3_aa
.,TRBV7-9,TRBJ1-3,.,TGTGCCAGCAGCTTAACAGGTTTGGGCTCTGGAAACACCATATATTTT,CASSLTGLGSGNTIYF
.,TRBV21-1,TRBJ1-2,.,TGTGCCAGCAGCAAGTCCTTATGGGTCGCGTCCGTCAACTATGGCTACACCTTC,CASSKSLWVASVNYGYTF
few,TRBV5-4,TRBJ2-2,TRBD2,TGTGCCAGCAGCCGGGGACTAGCGGAGACTACCGGGGAGCTGTTTTTT,CASSRGLAETTGELFF
.,TRBV25-1,TRBJ2-5,.,TGTGCCAGCAGTGCCCCAGAGGAACCCCTTGGGGAGACCCAGTACTTC,CASSAPEEPLGETQYF
.,TRBV30,TRBJ1-4,TRBD1,TGTGCCTGGAGTTCTCCCGGGACAGGGAGTGAAAAACTGTTTTTT,CAWSSPGTGSEKLFF
.,TRBV7-3,TRBJ2-3,TRBD2,TGTGCCAGCAGCTTAACTAGCGGGAGTCTCACAGATACGCAGTATTTT,CASSLTSGSLTDTQYF
.,TRBV2,TRBJ2-7,TRBD2,TGTGCCAGCGTGGGATCCCTCCTAGCGGGAAATAGCTACGAGCAGTACTTC,CASVGSLLAGNSYEQYF
once,TRBV5-8,TRBJ2-7,.,TGTGCCAGCAGCTTGGGGGCCAACCAGGGGCACTACGAGCAGTACTTC,CASSLGANQGHYEQYF
.,TRBV5-4,TRBJ1-2,TRBD1,TGTGCCAGCAGCTCGCCGACAAGACAGGGAGACTATGGCTACACCTTC,CASSSPTRQGDYGYTF
.,TRBV5-1,TRBJ1-5,TRBD1,TGCGCCAGCAGCTTGGATGGGGGACAGCAGCCCCAGCATTTT,CASSLDGGQQPQHF
few,TRBV6-5,TRBJ2-5,.,TGTGCCAGCAGCCGGGACCCCCAGGGGGAGACCCAGTACTTC,CASSRDPQGETQYF
.,TRBV4-1,TRBJ1-2,.,TGCGCCAGCAGCCCCGCGTCTCAGGGGTATGGCTACACCTTC,CASSPASQGYGYTF
.,TRBV9,TRBJ2-1,TRBD2,TGTGCCAGCAGCGTAGGAAGCGGGAACTACAATGAGCAGTTCTTC,CASSVGSGNYNEQFF
.,TRBV2,TRBJ2-5,.,TGTGCCAGCACGGGGAGCGTGCAGCGGCTGGAGACCCAGTACTTC,CASTGSVQRLETQYF
.,TRBV2,TRBJ2-1,TRBD2,TGTGCCAGCAGTACCATAGCGGGAGCCTACAATGAGCAGTTCTTC,CASSTIAGAYNEQFF
.,TRBV11-2,TRBJ2-1,.,TGTGCCAGCAGTTTAGCCCGGGGAACCTACAATGAGCAGTTCTTC,CASSLARGTYNEQFF
.,TRBV6-1,TRBJ2-7,TRBD2,TGTGCCAGCAGTTTGACTAGCCGCTACGAGCAGTACTTC,CASSLTSRYEQYF
.,TRBV7-8,TRBJ2-4,TRBD2,TGTGCCAGCAGCCTCGTTAGCGGGAGAGGAAACATTCAGTACTTC,CASSLVSGRGNIQYF
.,TRBV25-1,TRBJ2-1,TRBD2,TGTGCCAGCAGTGGGCCTAGCGGGAGCGATACAAATGAGCAGTTCTTC,CASSGPSGSDTNEQFF
.,TRBV7-2,TRBJ1-4,.,TGTGCCAGCAGCTCCGACAGAAAAGAAAAACTGTTTTTT,CASSSDRKEKLFF
.,TRBV28,TRBJ2-7,.,TGTGCCAGCAGTTCGGGACCGAGGTACGAGCAGTACTTC,CASSSGPRYEQYF
.,TRBV27,TRBJ2-1,TRBD2,TGTGCCAGCAGCGGAAACGCTTGGACTAGCGGCGACAATGAGCAGTTCTTC,CASSGNAWTSGDNEQFF
.,TRBV28,TRBJ2-3,.,TGTGCCAGCAGTTTATTCGGGCGTAGCACAGATACGCAGTATTTT,CASSLFGRSTDTQYF
.,TRBV7-9,TRBJ1-6,.,TGTGCCAGCAGCTTAGTGGGCGTTTCACCCCTCCACTTT,CASSLVGVSPLHF
.,TRBV5-4,TRBJ2-7,TRBD2,TGTGCCAGCAGCTTGGCTAGCGGGAGTGTCTACGAGCAGTACTTC,CASSLASGSVYEQYF
.,TRBV5-1,TRBJ2-5,.,TGCGCCAGCAGCTTACAGGGCCAAGAGACCCAGTACTTC,CASSLQGQETQYF
once,TRBV7-8,TRBJ2-3,.,TGTGCCAGCAGCTTAGTTGCGCTTCACACAGATACGCAGTATTTT,CASSLVALHTDTQYF
.,TRBV28,TRBJ2-3,.,TGTGCCAGCAGTTCGGTGGGTGGTTCGTTAGATACGCAGTATTTT,CASSSVGGSLDTQYF
.,TRBV28,TRBJ1-2,TRBD1,TGTGCCAGCAGCCAGGGGGCTGATAACTATGGCTACACCTTC,CASSQGADNYGYTF
.,TRBV2,TRBJ1-4,.,TGTGCCAGCTTTCGGGTCGGGTCTAATGAAAAACTGTTTTTT,CASFRVGSNEKLFF
.,TRBV28,TRBJ1-2,.,TGTGCCAGCAGTCTCCCCCACAGGATGGTTGATGGCGGCTACACCTTC,CASSLPHRMVDGGYTF
.,TRBV7-2,TRBJ1-2,TRBD1,TGTGCCAGCAGCTTTGGGGGGCAGGGGGCCTATGGCTACACCTTC,CASSFGGQGAYGYTF
.,TRBV4-2,TRBJ2-2,.,TGTGCCAGCAGCCCCGACTATGGTGAGGTAACCGGGGAGCTGTTTTTT,CASSPDYGEVTGELFF
.,TRBV7-2,TRBJ1-3,.,TGTGCCAGCAGCCCCAGCTTGGGGGGAAACACCATATATTTT,CASSPSLGGNTIYF
.,TRBV28,TRBJ2-7,.,TGTGCCAGCGTCCCAGGGGGGGCCTACGAGCAGTACTTC,CASVPGGAYEQYF
few,TRBV18,TRBJ1-1,.,TGTGCCAGCGGAGGGACGAACACTGAAGCTTTCTTT,CASGGTNTEAFF
once,TRBV28,TRBJ2-2,.,TGTGCCAGCAGTTCGACAGACCTAAACACCGGGGAGCTGTTTTTT,CASSSTDLNTGELFF
.,TRBV13,TRBJ2-5,TRBD2,TGTGCCAGCAGCTCATGGACTAGCGGGTTGGTAGTCCAAGAGACCCAGTACTTC,CASSSWTSGLVVQETQYF
.,TRBV5-8,TRBJ1-5,.,TGTGCCAGCAGCTCAACCCGAGACAGCCTAGGTGGCAATCAGCCCCAGCATTTT,CASSSTRDSLGGNQPQHF
.,TRBV15,TRBJ1-2,.,TGTGCCACCAGCAGTAGAGATAGACGCGGACCAACCTATGGCTACACCTTC,CATSSRDRRGPTYGYTF